The sequence of this T cell receptor beta chain was determined in a study of molecular identifiers for immune sequencing clone quantification. Overall study: Replicate experiments took RNA from 20,000 or 100,000 naive CD8 cells, divided it five ways and sequenced four. Whole-study results and caveats: The study found clones above 20 RNA copies held over 98% of effector molecules and under 1% in naive cells.

This clonotype was seen repeatedly, ten times or more. Antigen unknown. A CD8+CD4-CCR7+CD45RA+ gate was used to sort naive CD8 T cells. Libraries of bulk TCR were made by previously described methods (with listed TCR primers). MiXCR, applied by TCRdb to the PCR reads, yields one record per CDR3 protein. This sample yields around 480,000 distinct CDR3 sequences, of which over 20% are seen a single time; approximately 0.84% belongs to the top ten. This receptor was taken from a human donor in good health. Some libraries in this study had Jurkat cell RNA spiked in. Sequenced input: naive CD8+ T cells from blood, with Jurkat cell RNA spiked in. Indicated subset: FACS-sorted CD8+CD4-CCR7+CD45RA+ naive T cells.

This chain's CDR3 is CASTRTTGNTDTQYF. The CDR3 DNA is TGTGCCAGCACCAGGACGACAGGGAACACAGATACGCAGTATTTT. V is TRBV6-5 and J is TRBJ2-3; 7 nucleotides line up with TRBD1. The CDR3 contains 15 residues. With V trimmed by 7 bases and J by 2 bases, 9 bases remained unmatched. Germline V gene sequence: CDR1 MNHEY, CDR2 SVGAGI.